This entry lists 12 T cell receptor beta chains sequenced from one sample in a study of Graves' ophthalmopathy and Graves' hyperthyroidism. CDR3 regions of TCR beta were amplified from RNA transcripts. Amplification began with first-round RT-PCR using HTBI primers, then second-round multiplex PCR was performed. TCRdb re-derived calls from the multiplex PCR reads in MiXCR, one entry per CDR3 protein. This sample has approximately 480,000 distinct CDR3 sequences, with approximately 15% found just once. The source material was blood. The receptors were sampled from a woman aged 25 to 39 with Graves' ophthalmopathy.

This clonotype was recorded at least ten times. The chain combines TRBV5-6 with TRBJ2-7, with 9 bases that match TRBD2. This CDR3 is built from 13 residues. Per the germline V gene, CDR1 is SGHDT and CDR2 is YYEEEE. The trim removed 6 bases at V and 5 bases at J, leaving 6 bases unmatched. CDR3 region: CASTAGGPHEQYF. The CDR3 DNA reads as TGTGCCAGCACCGCGGGAGGGCCCCACGAGCAGTACTTC.

Ten or more counts support this clonotype. V gene TRBV27 combines with J gene TRBJ1-2; D remains unclear. The germline V and J ends were trimmed by 7 bases and 6 bases, with 15 bases remaining between them. CDR1 MNHEY and CDR2 SMNVEV come from the germline V gene (reference sequence). The CDR3 consists of 13 residues. The CDR3 bases are TGTGCCAGCAAGAGCGGGAGCTGGGATGGCTACACCTTC. Its translation is CASKSGSWDGYTF.

This clonotype has just a few counts. V is TRBV25-1 and J is TRBJ2-5; 7 bases map to TRBD2. Per the germline V gene, CDR1 is MGHDK and CDR2 is SYGVNS. CDR3 length equals 14 residues. The junction had 4 bases not matched to a gene; V was cut back by 2 bases and J by 4 bases. CDR3 coding DNA: TGTGCCAGCAGTGAACGGGGAGGGAGAGAGACCCAGTACTTC. Translated, it gives CASSERGGRETQYF.

This clonotype was counted at least ten times. V and J are TRBV6-1 and TRBJ2-7, with 7 bases identical to TRBD2. Germline lookup yields CDR1 MNHNS and CDR2 SASEGT. This CDR3 has 15 residues. The J segment lost 2 bases and the V segment lost 5 bases, leaving 9 bases of the junction unmatched. The CDR3 reads CASSLVAGLTYEQYF. CDR3 DNA: TGTGCCAGCAGTCTCGTAGCGGGCCTTACCTACGAGCAGTACTTC.

This clonotype has ten or more counts. The chain uses TRBV15 and TRBJ2-7; a weak D match, TRBD1 (6 bases). The CDR3 covers 15 residues. Germline CDR1 is LNHNV and CDR2 is YYDKDF (reference sequence). V lost 1 base, J lost 5 bases, and 15 bases lay in between. The CDR3 nucleotides read TGTGCCACCAGCAGAGGGGCAGGGGTTGGAGACGAGCAGTACTTC. The encoded protein is CATSRGAGVGDEQYF.

This clonotype was seen more than once but under ten times. This chain connects TRBV14 to TRBJ1-1, with D perhaps TRBD1 (5 bases). The CDR3 has 17 residues. CDR1 and CDR2 from the germline V gene are SGHDN and FVKESK. V lost 1 base and J lost 7, with 22 bases in between. In DNA form, the CDR3 reads TGTGCCAGCAGCCAAGTAAAAGGGCTTGGGGGATGGAGTGAAGCTTTCTTT. This sequence encodes CASSQVKGLGGWSEAFF.

The chain employs TRBV18 and TRBJ2-5, with D perhaps assigned TRBD1 or TRBD2 (5 bases each). The CDR3 covers 15 residues. V was trimmed by 3 bases and J by 1 base, leaving 12 bases between them. The germline V gene encodes CDR1 KGHSH and CDR2 LQKENI. This CDR3 is CASSPSSGTQETQYF. The CDR3 region has the DNA TGTGCCAGCTCACCCTCATCTGGGACCCAAGAGACCCAGTACTTC.

This clonotype was counted at least ten times. The chain links TRBV15 to TRBJ2-2; 9 bases are a match to TRBD2. CDR1 is LNHNV and CDR2 is YYDKDF in the germline V gene (reference sequence). This CDR3 spans 16 amino acids. Trimming cost V 3 bases and J 4 bases; bases outside gene matches: 6. The CDR3 nucleotides read TGTGCCACCAGCAGTTCTAGCGGGAAGGCCACCGGGGAGCTGTTTTTT. This sequence encodes CATSSSSGKATGELFF.

This clonotype was seen many times. This chain connects TRBV28 to TRBJ2-5; 8 nucleotides match TRBD1. CDR1 and CDR2 from the germline V gene are MDHEN and SYDVKM. CDR3 length: 14 amino acids. V lost 5 bases, J lost 2 bases, and 4 bases stayed unmatched. CDR3 DNA sequence: TGTGCCAGCAGTGGGACAGGAGGGCAAGAGACCCAGTACTTC. Protein product: CASSGTGGQETQYF.

This clonotype has ten or more counts. J is TRBJ2-2 and V is TRBV29-1, with 7 bases matching TRBD1. CDR3 size: 13 residues. Germline V gene sequence: CDR1 SQVTM, CDR2 ANQGSEA. The V and J ends lost 5 bases and 7 bases, in that order; junction bases with no gene match: 7. CDR3 in amino acids: CSVPDRANGELFF. In DNA, the CDR3 is TGCAGCGTTCCTGACAGGGCCAACGGGGAGCTGTTTTTT.

J is TRBJ2-2 and V is TRBV11-2, with unresolved D. The germline CDR1 and CDR2 sequences are SGHAT and FQNNGV. Trimming cost V 4 bases and J 4 bases, with 19 bases left between them. The CDR3 loop spans 17 amino acids. This CDR3 reads CASSSQSRGKSTGELFF. The CDR3 nucleotides read TGTGCCAGCAGCTCCCAAAGTCGAGGAAAGTCCACCGGGGAGCTGTTTTTT.

This chain links TRBV11-1 with TRBJ2-5; maybe TRBD1 (6 bases). Germline V gene data show CDR1 as SGHAT and CDR2 as FQDESV (reference sequence). V lost 1 base and J lost 5, with 11 bases in between. The CDR3 is made up of 14 amino acids. Written as DNA, the CDR3 is TGTGCCAGCAGCTTAGTCTTCCAGGGGGAGACCCAGTACTTC. Translating gives CASSLVFQGETQYF.